This is a list of T cell receptor beta chains from one sample in a study of blood T cell repertoires in COVID-19. Some clones are missing from TCRdb's copy, which holds only in-frame ones; the method was immunoSEQ multiplex PCR. Here the sample spans over 300,000 clones, about 82% being singletons. Sequenced: peripheral blood. These receptors were collected from a human donor in a cohort sampled during active COVID-19. The CDR3 runs from the conserved cysteine through the conserved F or W. The order of the fields is V gene, J gene, clone size, D gene, CDR3 DNA, CDR3 protein. The D gene is left open where the match is weak. Some rows have no size entry. The others give once, few or many, or a class for an expanded clone.

>TRBV5-1|TRBJ2-3|.|.
TGCGCCAGCAGCGGGACAGTCACCGGGACTCTGAACTCAGATACGCAGTATTTT
CASSGTVTGTLNSDTQYF
>TRBV11-2|TRBJ2-7|many|.
TGTGCCAGCAGCTTAAACAGGGTTTTAGGCTACGAGCAGTACTTC
CASSLNRVLGYEQYF
>TRBV14|TRBJ2-6|.|TRBD1
TGTGCCAGCAGCCCCCCGGGACAGGGGGCAGGTGGGGCCAACGTCCTGACTTTC
CASSPPGQGAGGANVLTF
>TRBV6-5|TRBJ2-7|.|TRBD1
TGTGCCAGCACCCGCGGACAGGGCTACGAGCAGTACTTC
CASTRGQGYEQYF
>TRBV7-2|TRBJ2-2|.|.
TGTGCCAGCAGCTCTCAGAGGCAGGGGTCCGGGGAGCTGTTTTTT
CASSSQRQGSGELFF
>TRBV18|TRBJ2-7|few|.
TGTGCCAGCTCAACAGGCCCCCAGATCTACGAGCAGTACTTC
CASSTGPQIYEQYF
>TRBV11-2|TRBJ2-1|.|.
TGTGCCAGCAGCCACGTCGGTCTAAGCTCCTACAATGAGCAGTTCTTC
CASSHVGLSSYNEQFF
>TRBV6-1|TRBJ1-2|few|.
TGTGCCAGCAGTGAAGGTCAGACTAAAGCTAACTATGGCTACACCTTC
CASSEGQTKANYGYTF
>TRBV27|TRBJ1-2|.|TRBD1
TGTGCCAGCAGTGCCGACAGGGTTTTATGGTATGGCTACACCTTC
CASSADRVLWYGYTF
>TRBV7-2|TRBJ1-4|.|.
TGTGCCAGCAGCTTAGTTCCAGCAACTAATGAAAAACTGTTTTTT
CASSLVPATNEKLFF